The 9 T cell receptor beta chains reported below all come from one sample, sequenced in a study of T cell responses to AZD1222 COVID-19 vaccine (dated by TCRdb to the early 2020s). The library was built by means of the immunoSEQ multiplex PCR assay. Drawn from immuneACCESS, this table holds only the in-frame rearrangements with V and J called that TCRdb kept. Clones are partly lost; checked studies trace under half to an unresolved V gene and leave the rest unexplained. Counted in this sample were tens of thousands of clones; roughly 89% of them appeared once. The ten largest clones take up roughly 5% of the sample. The sample's time point, from its label and the paper: baseline before first vaccination. This specimen consisted of peripheral blood, obtained on day 0 of AZD1222 vaccination. These receptors came from an adult in good health.

The V and J genes are TRBV14 and TRBJ2-5, with 9 bases matching TRBD1. V lost 2 bases to trimming and J lost 7 bases; unmatched junction nucleotides: 8. Germline V gene sequence: CDR1 SGHDN, CDR2 FVKESK. The CDR3 is 15 residues long. CDR3 region: CASSQMDRGRGTQYF. Here the CDR3 DNA reads TGTGCCAGCAGCCAAATGGACAGGGGTCGTGGGACCCAGTACTTC.

The gene calls are TRBV5-1 and TRBJ1-6, with D possibly TRBD1 on 6 matching bases. The CDR3 runs to 14 residues. V was cut by 4 bases and J by 6 bases, with 11 bases left in between. Germline V gene lookup returns CDR1 SGHRS and CDR2 YFSETQ. This CDR3 is CASSTRGGNSPLHF. The CDR3 DNA follows: TGCGCCAGCAGCACCAGGGGCGGTAATTCACCCCTCCACTTT. The full variable domain, rest sourced from reference TRBV5-1 and TRBJ1-6, is KAGVTQTPRYLIKTRGQQVTLSCSPISGHRSVSWYQQTPGQGLQFLFEYFSETQRNKGNFPGRFSGRQFSNSRSEMNVSTLELGDSALYLCASSTRGGNSPLHFGNGTRLTVT.

The chain has TRBV10-2 and TRBJ1-1; perhaps TRBD1 as D (5 bases). Germline CDR1 is WSHSY and CDR2 is SAAADI. V was trimmed by 6 bases and J by 2 bases, leaving 25 bases between them. This CDR3 region has 18 residues. The CDR3 sequence is CASREHRLVPGKNTEAFF. CDR3 DNA sequence: TGCGCCAGCAGGGAGCACCGGTTGGTTCCAGGGAAAAACACTGAAGCTTTCTTT.

The rearrangement uses TRBV10-3 and TRBJ1-3; D is possibly TRBD1 (5 bases). This CDR3 comprises 14 residues. Trimming pared 9 bases from V and 2 bases from J, leaving 14 bases between. Germline CDR1 reads ENHRY; CDR2 reads SYGVKD. The CDR3 region has the DNA TGTGCCATAGGGAGGGGCTCCACTGGAAACACCATATATTTT. Residues: CAIGRGSTGNTIYF.

The genes are TRBV19 and TRBJ1-2; TRBD1 matches at 7 bases. Germline CDR1 LNHDA, CDR2 SQIVND (reference sequence). Losses at the gene ends were 5 bases for V and 5 bases for J; bases not matched to a gene: 8. CDR3 length equals 14 residues. CDR3: CASSAPGQRYGYTF. The CDR3 bases are TGTGCCAGTAGTGCCCCGGGACAGCGATATGGCTACACCTTC.

The gene calls are TRBV2 and TRBJ2-3; D unresolved. CDR1 SNHLY and CDR2 FYNNEI come from the germline V gene. The CDR3 extends over 13 amino acids. With 3 bases removed from V and 1 base from J, the gap between germline ends came to 5 bases. The CDR3 sequence is CASSDARTDTQYF. The CDR3 region has the DNA TGTGCCAGCAGTGACGCTCGCACAGATACGCAGTATTTT.

The chain couples TRBV5-4 to TRBJ1-4; 9 nucleotides match TRBD1. CDR1 is SGHNT, CDR2 YYREEE, per germline (reference sequence). With V trimmed by 2 bases and J by 8 bases, 1 base remained unmatched. The CDR3 covers 13 residues. DNA of the CDR3: TGTGCCAGCAGCTTAGACAGGGGGGAAAAACTGTTTTTT. Its translation is CASSLDRGEKLFF.

The chain has TRBV19 and TRBJ2-2; TRBD2 matches 9 bases. The CDR3 totals 15 residues. The V gene end was trimmed by 9 bases and the J gene end by 5 bases; junction bases not matched to a gene: 10. The V gene's germline CDR1 is LNHDA and CDR2 SQIVND (reference sequence). CDR3 region: CASALAGAYTGELFF. For the CDR3, the DNA is TGTGCCAGCGCATTAGCGGGGGCGTATACCGGGGAGCTGTTTTTT.

The gene calls are TRBV6-1 and TRBJ2-2, with D unresolved. The germline V and J ends were trimmed by 5 bases and 7 bases, with 11 bases remaining between them. CDR3 length: 13 residues. Germline assignment: CDR1 MNHNS and CDR2 SASEGT. This CDR3 reads CASSYEFHGELFF. Written as DNA, the CDR3 is TGTGCCAGCAGTTATGAATTTCACGGGGAGCTGTTTTTT.